This entry concerns a single T cell receptor beta chain. Profiling relied on immunoSEQ multiplex PCR, and the TCRdb table lists in-frame clones only, not all of them. The sample holds around 50,000 clones, 85% to 95% seen once. Trimming stripped 4 bases from V and 1 base from J, with 11 bases between. Germline CDR1 is SGHNT and CDR2 is YYREEE (reference sequence). The CDR3 extends over 14 amino acids. The source of this sequence is a man aged 35-49 years with rheumatoid arthritis. The V gene is TRBV5-4, the J gene TRBJ1-2; possible D gene TRBD1, 5 bases. The sample was PBMCs. The chain's CDR3 is CASSAYGGNYGYTF. The CDR3 coding sequence is TGTGCCAGCAGCGCTTACGGGGGTAACTATGGCTACACCTTC.